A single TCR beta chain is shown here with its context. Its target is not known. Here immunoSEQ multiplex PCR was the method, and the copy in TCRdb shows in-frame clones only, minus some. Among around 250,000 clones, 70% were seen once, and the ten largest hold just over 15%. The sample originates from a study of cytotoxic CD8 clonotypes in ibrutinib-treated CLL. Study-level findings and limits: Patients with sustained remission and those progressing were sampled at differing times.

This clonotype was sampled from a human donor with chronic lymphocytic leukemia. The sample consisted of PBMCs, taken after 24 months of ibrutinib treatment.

The CDR3 DNA reads TGTGCCAGCAGCCCCGGGCACGCGGGAGGCTCTGAGCAGTTCTTC. Encoded protein: CASSPGHAGGSEQFF. V is TRBV9 and J is TRBJ2-1, with 8 bases aligning to TRBD2. This CDR3 comprises 15 residues. Unmatched junction bases numbered 12, after V lost 4 bases and J lost 9 bases. Germline loops: CDR1 SGDLS, CDR2 YYNGEE.